The sequence of this T cell receptor (beta chain) was determined in a study of radiotherapy plus CTLA-4 blockade in lung cancer (dated by TCRdb to 2017 to 2018). Turning to the overall study: Objective responses were observed in 15% to 20% of enrolled patients, and disease control was achieved in 25% to 35%.

The method behind the library was the immunoSEQ multiplex PCR assay. The source is immuneACCESS, and TCRdb retained only in-frame sequences with V and J called. Part of the clones is not carried over; for the studies checked, unresolved V genes explain less than half of this, and the remainder is unexplained. This sample lists around 91,000 clones; just over 85% were detected once. The top ten constitute roughly 4.9% of the sample. About this clone: No cognate antigen has been identified for it. The sample holds no much larger clone one base away, and base qualities are not on file.

Focal radiation therapy combined with CTLA-4 blockade (ipilimumab) was tested in patients with chemo-refractory metastatic non-small-cell lung cancer. Findings and caveats that apply to the study as a whole: After treatment with radiotherapy and ipilimumab, TCR clones that originated in tumors expanded in peripheral blood. The strongest predictors of response, as reported, were early dynamic changes in blood T cell clones along with a rise in serum interferon-beta after radiation.

Trimming costs V 4 bases and J 6 bases, and their ends lie 17 bases apart. CDR3 length: 15 amino acids, cysteine to phenylalanine. The only DNA kept is the CDR3, 45 bases in frame from the first base. According to the germline V gene, CDR1 reads SGHRS and CDR2 reads YFSETQ. The clonotype comes from a human donor with non-small cell lung cancer that progressed on radiotherapy plus ipilimumab. The source material was peripheral blood, sampled from a patient treated with radiotherapy plus ipilimumab. The V gene is TRBV5-1 and the J gene is TRBJ1-5; the best D guess is TRBD1, with 6 bases matching. The CDR3 is CASSPRPGASQPQHF. The sequenced DNA is TGCGCCAGCAGCCCCCGCCCGGGGGCGAGTCAGCCCCAGCATTTT.